This T cell receptor (beta chain) was retrieved from a study of T cell changes during pregnancy in multiple sclerosis. V dropped 3 bases and J dropped 1 base, with 11 bases sitting between them. CDR1 and CDR2 (germline): SGHRS, YFSETQ. The CDR3 extends over 14 amino acids. Assay used: immunoSEQ multiplex PCR; TCRdb lists only in-frame clones, some missing. Of 40,000 to 60,000 clones listed, over 80% were seen once; the top ten hold roughly 0.71%. Sequencing used CD4+ T cells from peripheral blood mononuclear cells, obtained in the third trimester of pregnancy. The rearrangement links TRBV5-1 to TRBJ2-7; D possibly corresponds to TRBD1 (6 bases). The origin of this receptor is a female donor with multiple sclerosis, enrolled in a pregnancy study. CDR3 residues: CASSSRDISYEQYF. Written as DNA, the CDR3 is TGCGCCAGCAGCTCCCGGGACATTTCCTACGAGCAGTACTTC.